This record covers a single T cell receptor (beta chain). This CDR3 has 14 amino acids. From germline, CDR1 is MRHNA and CDR2 SNTAGT. With 3 bases removed from V and 9 bases from J, the gap between germline ends came to 15 bases. The data derive from a study of cytomegalovirus exposure and HLA in healthy donors. Amplification used 60 Vbeta primers and 13 Jbeta primers. The table came from immunoSEQ multiplex PCR; TCRdb's copy has only in-frame clones and leaves some out. The table shows roughly 110,000 clones, with around 73% occurring only once. The receptor was derived from a young man in good health and CMV-seronegative. The J gene is TRBJ2-1, the V gene TRBV6-4; maybe TRBD2 (5 bases). Sequencing was performed on PBMCs. The CDR3 region has the DNA TGTGCCAGCAGTGAAACCCTTGGGAGTGGTGAGCAGTTCTTC. Translation gives CASSETLGSGEQFF.